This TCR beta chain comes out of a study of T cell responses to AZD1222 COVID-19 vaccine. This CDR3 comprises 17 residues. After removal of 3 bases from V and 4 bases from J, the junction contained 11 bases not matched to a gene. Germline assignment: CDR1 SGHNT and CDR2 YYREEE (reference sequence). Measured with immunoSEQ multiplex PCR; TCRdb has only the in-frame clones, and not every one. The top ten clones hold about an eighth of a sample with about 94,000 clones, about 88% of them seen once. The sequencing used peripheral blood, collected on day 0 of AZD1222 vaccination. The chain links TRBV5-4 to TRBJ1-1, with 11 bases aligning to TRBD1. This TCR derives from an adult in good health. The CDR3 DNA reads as TGTGCCAGCAGCTCCCCGGACAGGGGGCCGGGGGGCACTGAAGCTTTCTTT. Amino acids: CASSSPDRGPGGTEAFF.